This T cell receptor beta chain was obtained from a study of PD-1 and CTLA-4 blockade in melanoma (dated by TCRdb to the early 2020s). Study-level background: The study compared how PD-1 blockade and CTLA-4 blockade affected the melanoma-reactive CD8 T cell response in patients with melanoma.

The CDR3 numbers 16 residues from cysteine through phenylalanine. The CDR3 DNA has 48 bases and is translated from base 1. At the junction V is shortened by 2 bases and J by 8 bases; bases outside the gene matches: 13. In the germline V gene, CDR1 corresponds to SQVTM and CDR2 to ANQGSEA. Libraries were prepared through the immunoSEQ multiplex PCR assay. TCRdb took over this immuneACCESS table, retaining in-frame rearrangements with V and J assigned. Such tables are incomplete; in checked studies, under half of the missing clones stem from an unresolved V gene, and the remainder is unexplained. The sample table holds 28,000 or so clones, of which approximately 89% were seen once. The ten largest clones capture approximately 8.6% of the sample. A remark on this clone: Its antigen specificity is not known. No much larger clonotype is one base removed from it; base qualities were not supplied.

The TCR was taken from a human donor with melanoma. The receptor chain draws on TRBV29-1 and TRBJ2-1, with TRBD2 identical over 9 junction bases. This sample comprised CD8+ T cells from peripheral blood, obtained from a patient given anti-PD-1 treatment. The nucleotides are TGCAGCGTTGAACGAAATAGCGGGAGTACATCCGATGAGCAGTTCTTC. Translated, it reads CSVERNSGSTSDEQFF.